These T cell receptor beta chains were read from a single sample in a study of vaccination and CD4 T cells after COVID-19. Their antigens are not known. TCRdb re-called the PCR reads with MiXCR, one entry per CDR3 protein. Among several thousand distinct CDR3 sequences listed, around 56% were seen once. The sequencing sample was made of CD4+ T cells from blood, cultured in vitro. The source of these receptors is a human donor who had recovered from COVID-19. The CDR3 runs from the conserved cysteine through the conserved F or W. D genes are given only for firm matches. Some rows mark clone size as missing; the rest say once, few, many or name a class of expanded clone.

size,V,D,J,DNA,CDR3
few,TRBV20-1,NA,TRBJ2-5,TGCAGTGCTAGAGATCGGTTAGGACAAGAGACCCAGTACTTC,CSARDRLGQETQYF
NA,TRBV7-2,NA,TRBJ1-1,TGTGCCAGCAGCCCCCCAGGGTTGAACACTGAAGCTTTCTTT,CASSPPGLNTEAFF
few,TRBV27,NA,TRBJ1-1,TGTGCCAGCAGGGAGAGCCGGGGGCCGAGCACTGAAGCTTTCTTT,CASRESRGPSTEAFF
few,TRBV7-8,NA,TRBJ1-1,TGTGCCAGCAGCCCCGAGGCCGCGGACACTGAAGCTTTCTTT,CASSPEAADTEAFF
large,TRBV2,NA,TRBJ1-1,TGTGCCAGCAGTGGTAATACAGAGAACACTGAAGCTTTCTTT,CASSGNTENTEAFF
NA,TRBV12-3/TRBV12-4,NA,TRBJ2-2,TGTGCCAGCAGTGGTTCCGGGGAGCTGTTTTTT,CASSGSGELFF
NA,TRBV6-1,NA,TRBJ2-1,TGTGCCAGCAGACCCGTAATCCGCGGCAATGAGCAGTTCTTC,CASRPVIRGNEQFF
NA,TRBV18,TRBD1,TRBJ1-1,TGTGCCAGCTCACAATTGACAGGGACGGGATCTGAAGCTTTCTTT,CASSQLTGTGSEAFF
once,TRBV6-1,NA,TRBJ1-1,TGTGCCAGCCGGGGGACAACGAACACTGAAGCTTTCTTT,CASRGTTNTEAFF
NA,TRBV7-9,TRBD1,TRBJ2-2,TGTGCCAGCAGCTTAAGGGGGACAGGGAACACCGGGGAGCTGTTTTTT,CASSLRGTGNTGELFF
NA,TRBV19,NA,TRBJ1-6,TGTGCCAGTAGTACCGGGAAAAGGGATTCACCCCTCCACTTT,CASSTGKRDSPLHF
NA,TRBV20-1,TRBD2,TRBJ2-2,TGCAGTGCTAAACCGGGACTAGTTACCGGGGAGCTGTTTTTT,CSAKPGLVTGELFF
NA,TRBV6-1,NA,TRBJ2-7,TGTGCCAGCACCCCGGACAGTCTGTTC,CASTPDSLF
NA,TRBV6-2/TRBV6-3,NA,TRBJ2-3,TGTGCCAGCAGTTACTCGAAACTAACAGATACGCAGTATTTT,CASSYSKLTDTQYF
NA,TRBV5-6,NA,TRBJ2-7,TGTGCCAGCAGCACGACAGCGTACGAGCAGTACTTC,CASSTTAYEQYF
NA,TRBV5-1,TRBD1,TRBJ2-2,TGCGCCAGCAGCCCCGGACAGGGGGAGATGAACACCGGGGAGCTGTTTTTT,CASSPGQGEMNTGELFF
few,TRBV19,NA,TRBJ1-5,TGTGCCAGTAGTATGGGGTTTTACACTCCCCGGGAGGGTCAGCCCCAGCATTTT,CASSMGFYTPREGQPQHF